These 22 T cell receptor beta chains were sequenced from one sample in a study of blood T cells in healthy people across ages. PCR was performed a second time for about 7 to 11 cycles using a sample-barcoded 5' primer and a J-beta primer mix. Via MiXCR, TCRdb re-called the 5' RACE reads, giving one row per CDR3 protein. This sample has 700,000 to 850,000 distinct CDR3 sequences, with less than 70% found just once. The source material was blood. The receptor set was obtained from a man older than 75 in good health.

This clonotype was found once. V and J are TRBV5-1 and TRBJ2-1; 8 bases line up with TRBD2. The CDR3 runs to 14 residues. The junction had 3 bases not matched to a gene; V was cut back by 4 bases and J by 3 bases. Germline V gives CDR1 SGHRS, CDR2 YFSETQ. CDR3 sequence (DNA): TGCGCCAGCAGCGCGGGAGGAAACTACAATGAGCAGTTCTTC. As protein: CASSAGGNYNEQFF.

The CDR3 coding sequence is TGTGCCAGCAGTGACCCCGGACAGAGACCCAGGGAGCAGTTCTTC. It is translated as CASSDPGQRPREQFF. The V call is TRBV25-1, the J call TRBJ2-1; D possibly corresponds to TRBD1 (6 bases). The germline gives CDR1 MGHDK, CDR2 SYGVNS. The CDR3 is 15 amino acids. V dropped 3 bases and J dropped 10 bases, with 19 bases sitting between them.

This clonotype was recorded once. The J gene is TRBJ1-4, the V gene TRBV25-1, with 7 bases lining up with TRBD1. Trimming took 6 bases from V and 7 from J; bases not matched to a gene: 11. Germline CDR1 reads MGHDK; CDR2 reads SYGVNS. This CDR3 comprises 15 residues. CDR3 coding DNA: TGTGCCAGCAGGGGGTACAGGGGCGGCGGTGAAAAACTGTTTTTT. It is translated as CASRGYRGGGEKLFF.

The chain links TRBV6-1 to TRBJ2-7; 14 bases align to TRBD2. This CDR3 comprises 16 residues. Germline loops: CDR1 MNHNS, CDR2 SASEGT. V trimming: 6 bases; J trimming: 5 bases; junction bases outside the gene matches: 9. The CDR3: CASRPGLAGVRDEQYF. CDR3 coding DNA: TGTGCCAGCAGGCCGGGACTAGCGGGAGTTCGCGACGAGCAGTACTTC.

This clonotype is a singleton in its sample. V usage is TRBV2 and J usage is TRBJ2-7; perhaps TRBD2 as D (7 bases). The CDR3 has 15 amino acids. The germline V and J ends were trimmed by 7 bases and 2 bases, with 18 bases remaining between them. Germline V gene data show CDR1 as SNHLY and CDR2 as FYNNEI. Written as DNA, the CDR3 is TGTGCCAGCACCAGAGGGGGAGGGGGACCCTACGAGCAGTACTTC. Its translation: CASTRGGGGPYEQYF.

Of note for this clonotype: Mismatch with germline at one junction end may stem from a read error. The chain couples TRBV7-3 to TRBJ2-1; TRBD2 matches at 11 bases. This CDR3 region has 15 residues. Per germline, CDR1 SGHTA and CDR2 FQGTGA. In DNA form, the CDR3 reads TGTGCCGGCAGCTTAGGCCTAGCGGGAGGTTATGAGCAGTTCTTC. Its translation is CAGSLGLAGGYEQFF.

The CDR3 loop reads CASSDRGTGHYEQYF. The DNA for the CDR3 is TGTGCCAGCAGTGACCGCGGGACAGGGCACTACGAGCAGTACTTC. The chain is built from TRBV6-5 and TRBJ2-7; 9 bases agree with TRBD1. The ends lost 5 bases at V and 3 bases at J; junction bases unmatched: 8. CDR3 length equals 15 residues. Germline V lookup: CDR1 MNHEY, CDR2 SVGAGI.

This clonotype has more than one count but fewer than ten. The chain employs TRBV9 and TRBJ1-2, with a tentative D call TRBD1 (6 bases). The V and J ends lost 4 bases and 4 bases respectively, with 23 bases between them. The CDR3 is 17 amino acids. The germline V gene encodes CDR1 SGDLS and CDR2 YYNGEE. The CDR3 protein is CASSPRTGTQSFYGYTF. Written as DNA, the CDR3 is TGTGCCAGCAGCCCCCGTACCGGGACACAAAGCTTCTATGGCTACACCTTC.

This rearrangement joins TRBV29-1 to TRBJ2-1; no reliable D call. The CDR3 runs 11 residues. V gave up 3 bases and J gave up 10 bases, with 10 bases separating them. Germline CDR1 SQVTM, CDR2 ANQGSEA. CDR3 sequence (DNA): TGCAGCGTTGAGACGGGCTACGAGCAGTTCTTC. Translation: CSVETGYEQFF.

The chain employs TRBV27 and TRBJ2-1, with 9 bases fitting TRBD1. This CDR3 contains 16 residues. Germline V gene sequence: CDR1 MNHEY, CDR2 SMNVEV (reference sequence). Losses at the gene ends were 5 bases for V and 5 bases for J; bases not matched to a gene: 10. CDR3 loop: CASSLRTGAVHNEQFF. In DNA form, the CDR3 reads TGTGCCAGCAGTCTACGGACAGGGGCGGTCCACAATGAGCAGTTCTTC.

The chain links TRBV6-5 to TRBJ2-4; the match to TRBD1 covers 7 bases. The closer fit of TRBJ2-7 to the DNA end suggests the J call may be wrong. The CDR3 spans 12 residues. Per the germline V gene, CDR1 is MNHEY and CDR2 is SVGAGI. CDR3 DNA sequence: TGTGCCAGCAGAGACAGGGTGGGCGAGCAGTACTTC. It codes for CASRDRVGEQYF.

The sample holds a few counts of this clonotype. The genes are TRBV25-1 and TRBJ2-4; D gene ambiguous. V shed 4 bases and J shed 7 bases, with 14 bases lying between them. The CDR3 extends over 14 amino acids. Germline CDR1 is MGHDK and CDR2 is SYGVNS. Written as DNA, the CDR3 is TGTGCCAGCAGTGGCACTCCTAATGGGAACATTCAGTACTTC. It yields the protein CASSGTPNGNIQYF.

V gene TRBV6-1 combines with J gene TRBJ2-2; D not resolved. There are 16 residues in the CDR3. V was cut by 6 bases and J by 1 base, with 15 bases left in between. Germline V gene lookup returns CDR1 MNHNS and CDR2 SASEGT. The CDR3 DNA reads as TGTGCCAGCAGGAAGGGCCCCTCCGTGAACACCGGGGAGCTGTTTTTT. As protein: CASRKGPSVNTGELFF.

This clonotype was picked up a small number of times. The rearrangement joins TRBV2 to TRBJ2-4; possible D gene TRBD2, 6 bases. V lost 6 bases, J lost 6 bases, and 15 bases lay in between. This CDR3 has 14 residues. CDR1 is SNHLY, CDR2 FYNNEI, per germline. The CDR3 DNA is TGTGCCAGCAGATCGGGGGAAAGGGGAAACATTCAGTACTTC. Protein sequence: CASRSGERGNIQYF.

The V and J genes are TRBV4-2 and TRBJ2-1; 13 bases match TRBD2. The CDR3 contains 18 residues. The V gene end was trimmed by 3 bases and the J gene end by 5 bases; junction bases not matched to a gene: 10. Germline CDR1 LGHNA, CDR2 YNFKEQ. The CDR3 is CASSHRRTSGSLHNEQFF. The DNA for the CDR3 is TGTGCCAGCAGCCACCGAAGGACTAGCGGGAGTTTGCACAATGAGCAGTTCTTC.

This chain connects TRBV18 to TRBJ1-1; D gene ambiguous. The CDR3 is 13 amino acids. V shed 4 bases and J shed 7 bases, with 13 bases lying between them. The V gene's germline CDR1 is KGHSH and CDR2 LQKENI. CDR3 amino acids: CASSLTRVDEAFF. In DNA form, the CDR3 reads TGTGCCAGCTCACTAACACGAGTAGATGAAGCTTTCTTT.

V is TRBV11-1 and J is TRBJ2-3; perhaps TRBD2 as D (6 bases). The germline V and J ends were trimmed by 5 bases and 3 bases, with 15 bases remaining between them. CDR1 SGHAT and CDR2 FQDESV come from the germline V gene (reference sequence). This CDR3 spans 15 amino acids. The CDR3 coding sequence is TGTGCCAGCAGCCTCCGACTAGGTTTTACAGATACGCAGTATTTT. Translation gives CASSLRLGFTDTQYF.

This rearrangement joins TRBV12-3 or TRBV12-4 to TRBJ2-1; maybe TRBD2 (6 bases). The CDR3 contains 15 residues. The V gene lost 9 bases and the J gene lost 10 bases, with 25 bases spanning the gap. The CDR3 DNA reads TGTGCCAGTTCCCCCCGGGTAGCGGTCTACACGGAGCAGTTCTTC. This translates into CASSPRVAVYTEQFF.

The CDR3 loop is CAWSVTGGNRYAYF. CDR3 coding DNA: TGTGCCTGGAGTGTAACCGGGGGCAACAGATACGCGTATTTT. The chain carries TRBV30 and TRBJ2-3, with D possibly called TRBD1 or TRBD2 (6 bases each). This CDR3 has 14 amino acids. The germline V gene has CDR1 GTSNPN and CDR2 SVGIG (reference sequence). Trimming removed 0 bases from V and 14 bases from J, with 21 bases in between.

This chain links TRBV6-5 with TRBJ2-5; 7 bases map to TRBD2. The germline V gene encodes CDR1 MNHEY and CDR2 SVGAGI. Trimming took 7 bases from V and 5 from J; bases not matched to a gene: 10. This CDR3 spans 14 amino acids. The CDR3 spells CASKAGFAQETQYF. The CDR3 coding sequence is TGTGCCAGCAAAGCGGGGTTCGCCCAGGAGACCCAGTACTTC.

The V and J genes are TRBV11-2 and TRBJ2-5; 7 nucleotides match TRBD2. Germline V gene sequence: CDR1 SGHAT, CDR2 FQNNGV. CDR3 size: 13 residues. V dropped 5 bases and J dropped 7; count of bases not matched to a gene: 7. CDR3 in DNA: TGTGCCAGCAGCGCCGGGGGGATCGGGACCCAGTACTTC. This codes for CASSAGGIGTQYF.

The chain links TRBV11-2 to TRBJ2-7; perhaps D is TRBD1 or TRBD2 (5 bases each). The V gene lost 4 bases and the J gene lost 3 bases, with 16 bases spanning the gap. CDR1 and CDR2 from the germline V gene are SGHAT and FQNNGV. This CDR3 contains 15 residues. The CDR3 loop is CASSSPRDGIYEQYF. The DNA for the CDR3 is TGTGCCAGCAGCTCGCCCCGGGACGGAATCTACGAGCAGTACTTC.